A single sample gave rise to the 17 T cell receptor beta chains below, sequenced in a study of cytomegalovirus exposure and HLA in healthy donors. Use of 60 Vbeta and 13 Jbeta primers characterized the PCR. Profiled with immunoSEQ multiplex PCR; TCRdb holds only in-frame clones, not every one. The sample carries 100,000 to 150,000 clones, about three quarters recorded once. Material: PBMCs. These TCRs come from a woman aged 30 to 39 in good health and CMV-seronegative.

The chain couples TRBV7-9 to TRBJ1-4; 7 positions match TRBD1. There are 14 residues in the CDR3. Germline lookup yields CDR1 SEHNR and CDR2 FQNEAQ (reference sequence). The J segment lost 8 bases and the V segment lost 10 bases, leaving 13 bases of the junction unmatched. For the CDR3, the DNA is TGTGCCACCCTTAAAGGGGGCGCGGGAGAAAAACTGTTTTTT. Translation: CATLKGGAGEKLFF.

This clone was picked up one time. The chain joins TRBV5-4 to TRBJ2-1, with D maybe TRBD2 (6 bases). CDR1 is SGHNT, CDR2 YYREEE, per germline (reference sequence). Trimming left V 2 bases short and J 5 bases short, with 14 bases between. The CDR3 is 15 amino acids. The CDR3 DNA follows: TGTGCCAGCAGCTTTAGGACTACCTACGACAATGAGCAGTTCTTC. Its protein is CASSFRTTYDNEQFF.

This chain connects TRBV6-4 to TRBJ2-7; possibly TRBD2 for D (5 bases). There are 18 residues in the CDR3. V lost 2 bases and J 5 bases, leaving 25 bases between the germline ends. CDR1 is MRHNA and CDR2 is SNTAGT in the germline V gene. The CDR3 region is CASSDPRTAEVTGNEQYF. The CDR3 DNA sequence: TGTGCCAGCAGTGACCCGAGAACGGCCGAGGTAACGGGGAACGAGCAGTACTTC.

This chain joins TRBV6-6 and TRBJ1-6; TRBD1 aligns across 7 bases. In germline, CDR1 is MNHNY, CDR2 SVGAGI (reference sequence). The CDR3 extends over 13 amino acids. The ends lost 8 bases at V and 8 bases at J; junction bases unmatched: 6. CDR3 loop: CASDRDRDSPLHF. The CDR3 region has the DNA TGTGCCAGCGACCGGGACAGAGATTCACCCCTCCACTTT.

There are a few counts of this clone. The chain is built from TRBV6-6 and TRBJ1-4; no clear D. The V end lost 2 bases, the J end lost 4 bases, and 5 bases lay between the germline ends. CDR1 MNHNY and CDR2 SVGAGI come from the germline V gene (reference sequence). This CDR3 is built from 13 residues. The CDR3 coding sequence is TGTGCCAGCAGTTACGGCAGTAATGAAAAACTGTTTTTT. Its translation is CASSYGSNEKLFF.

The J gene is TRBJ1-2, the V gene TRBV27, with 8 bases matching TRBD1. The trim removed 5 bases at V and 8 bases at J, leaving 10 bases unmatched. This CDR3 contains 14 residues. CDR1 MNHEY and CDR2 SMNVEV come from the germline V gene (reference sequence). This chain's CDR3 is CASSPNDRGGGYTF. As DNA, the CDR3 is TGTGCCAGCAGTCCCAACGACAGGGGCGGGGGCTACACCTTC.

The rearrangement uses TRBV7-9 and TRBJ1-2; 9 bases line up with TRBD1. This CDR3 has 15 amino acids. In germline, CDR1 is SEHNR, CDR2 FQNEAQ (reference sequence). The junction had 14 bases not matched to a gene; V was cut back by 11 bases and J by 4 bases. For the CDR3, the DNA is TGTGCCGGGGGGGACGTGGGACAGGGACCCTATGGCTACACCTTC. This codes for CAGGDVGQGPYGYTF. Complete variable domain (other parts from reference TRBV7-9 and TRBJ1-2): DTGVSQNPRHKITKRGQNVTFRCDPISEHNRLYWYRQTLGQGPEFLTYFQNEAQLEKSRLLSDRFSAERPKGSFSTLEIQRTEQGDSAMYLCAGGDVGQGPYGYTFGSGTRLTVV.

The J gene is TRBJ1-1, the V gene TRBV6-5; the D gene is possibly TRBD1 (5 bases). Germline loops: CDR1 MNHEY, CDR2 SVGAGI. The length of the CDR3 is 13 residues. The V gene lost 8 bases and the J gene lost 7 bases, with 17 bases spanning the gap. The CDR3 protein is CASYTYNQGEAFF. As DNA, the CDR3 is TGTGCCAGCTATACGTATAATCAGGGTGAAGCTTTCTTT.

This rearrangement joins TRBV19 to TRBJ2-2; TRBD2 is a possible D gene (6 bases). Germline-derived CDR1 and CDR2 are LNHDA and SQIVND (reference sequence). The CDR3 has 14 amino acids. V was cut by 6 bases and J by 1 base, with 9 bases left in between. The CDR3 bases are TGTGCCAGTAGCAGACTAGAGAACACCGGGGAGCTGTTTTTT. This sequence encodes CASSRLENTGELFF.

CDR3 protein: CASRHSGTGGYEQYF. The CDR3 DNA reads as TGCGCCAGCAGGCACTCCGGGACAGGGGGCTACGAGCAGTACTTC. This rearrangement joins TRBV23-1 to TRBJ2-7; TRBD1 agrees at 11 bases. TRBV23-1 is annotated as an ORF whose role is uncertain. J gave up 3 bases and V 6 bases, and 7 bases lay outside the gene matches. The CDR3 is 15 residues long.

This clone was seen a handful of times. The J gene is TRBJ1-4, the V gene TRBV2; 7 bases match TRBD1. Unmatched junction bases numbered 7, after V lost 4 bases and J lost 8 bases. The CDR3 contains 14 residues. Germline assignment: CDR1 SNHLY and CDR2 FYNNEI. The CDR3: CASSGPGGREKLFF. The DNA for the CDR3 is TGTGCCAGCAGTGGTCCAGGGGGACGAGAAAAACTGTTTTTT.

V is TRBV7-2 and J is TRBJ2-1; weak D call: TRBD2 (5 bases). Germline V CDR1 and CDR2: SGHTA, FQGNSA. The germline V and J ends were trimmed by 2 bases and 4 bases, with 12 bases remaining between them. The CDR3 length is 15 residues. The CDR3 protein is CASSLRASNYNEQFF. In DNA form, the CDR3 reads TGTGCCAGCAGCTTACGCGCTAGCAATTACAATGAGCAGTTCTTC.

This chain connects TRBV19 to TRBJ2-7; a possible D gene is TRBD2 (5 bases). Trimming cost V 5 bases and J 1 base, with 15 bases left between them. CDR3 length equals 15 residues. Germline loops: CDR1 LNHDA, CDR2 SQIVND (reference sequence). CDR3 region: CASSWSSGDSYEQYF. CDR3 bases: TGTGCCAGTAGTTGGTCGTCCGGGGATTCCTACGAGCAGTACTTC.

This sequence joins TRBV27 and TRBJ2-1, with D tentatively TRBD1 (6 bases). The V gene's germline CDR1 is MNHEY and CDR2 SMNVEV (reference sequence). V lost 4 bases to trimming and J lost 12 bases, with 13 bases between them. This CDR3 is 12 amino acids long. The CDR3 nucleotides are TGTGCCAGCAGTTCCTCAGGGGATGGGCAGTTCTTC. Protein: CASSSSGDGQFF.

This chain uses TRBV11-2 with TRBJ1-1; the D is unclear. Germline assignment: CDR1 SGHAT and CDR2 FQNNGV. V was shortened by 5 bases and J by 1 base, with 8 bases between the two germline ends. The CDR3 loop spans 13 amino acids. DNA for the CDR3: TGTGCCAGCAGCCCGACTAGGAACACTGAAGCTTTCTTT. Translating gives CASSPTRNTEAFF. The full variable domain, with the rest looked up from reference TRBV11-2 and TRBJ1-1, is EAGVAQSPRYKIIEKRQSVAFWCNPISGHATLYWYQQILGQGPKLLIQFQNNGVVDDSQLPKDRFSAERLKGVDSTLKIQPAKLEDSAVYLCASSPTRNTEAFFGQGTRLTVV.

The chain combines TRBV4-3 with TRBJ2-2, with 9 bases lining up with TRBD2. The germline V gene encodes CDR1 LGHNA and CDR2 YSLEER. V dropped 0 bases and J dropped 6; count of bases not matched to a gene: 8. The CDR3 length is 17 residues. CDR3 bases: TGCGCCAGCAGCCAAGATCGCTCGGTAGCGGGAGCCGGGGAGCTGTTTTTT. This encodes CASSQDRSVAGAGELFF.

This clone was found a few times. The chain has TRBV5-1 and TRBJ1-1; D call uncertain. Germline V lookup: CDR1 SGHRS, CDR2 YFSETQ. The CDR3 consists of 13 residues. V lost 4 bases and J lost 7, with 14 bases in between. CDR3 nucleotide sequence: TGCGCCAGCAGCCCAAACACCAGAAGTGAAGCTTTCTTT. Translated, it gives CASSPNTRSEAFF.